This paragraph reports one T cell receptor beta chain. The CDR3 is made up of 15 amino acids. Germline loops: CDR1 MNHEY, CDR2 SMNVEV (reference sequence). V was shortened by 5 bases and J by 0 bases, with 13 bases between the two germline ends. The data were taken from a study of shared T cell receptors in the human thymus. The data were produced by immunoSEQ multiplex PCR, yet TCRdb's version contains in-frame clones alone and is incomplete. The repertoire has 630,000 or so clones, 87% of them found once; the top ten carry about 0.0094%. The sample also formed part of further work on human thymus T cells. That publication notes: Donation was from healthy Finnish infants who were having corrective surgery that addressed congenital heart defects. Resections from corrective heart surgery supplied the thymus tissue. Thymic and blood repertoires appeared to display a bias in their usage of V and J genes. Thymic TCR repertoires of unrelated people reportedly overlapped highly.

The sequence was obtained from a boy younger than two with a congenital heart defect. This rearrangement joins TRBV27 to TRBJ2-5, with D perhaps matching TRBD1 (6 bases). The sequenced sample was thymocytes. The CDR3 DNA reads TGTGCCAGCAGTCCGGGACATAGGTACCAAGAGACCCAGTACTTC. The encoded protein is CASSPGHRYQETQYF.